This TCR beta chain was observed in a study of T cell changes during pregnancy in multiple sclerosis. This CDR3 has 17 residues. Trimming took 7 bases from V and 0 from J, leaving 19 bases between them. Germline CDR1 SNHLY, CDR2 FYNNEI. The repertoire was sequenced with immunoSEQ multiplex PCR; TCRdb's copy has only in-frame clones and lacks some. The sample has roughly 35,000 clones, 88% seen once; the top ten hold about 1.2%. This chain uses TRBV2 with TRBJ2-1; D may be TRBD1 (5 bases). This specimen consisted of CD4+ T cells from peripheral blood mononuclear cells, obtained before pregnancy. This clonotype originated in a female donor with multiple sclerosis, enrolled in a pregnancy study. The chain's CDR3 is CASTEGVKSLSYNEQFF. CDR3 sequence (DNA): TGTGCCAGCACCGAAGGGGTAAAGTCTCTCTCCTACAATGAGCAGTTCTTC.